One sample yielded the 22 T cell receptor beta chains listed below, sequenced in a study of metastatic and nonmetastatic thyroid tumors (TCRdb year 2020). Library method: PCR. The sequencer was an Illumina HiSeq 4000. Using fastp at Q25 and MiXCR, TCRdb reprocessed the public reads and kept productive beta chains. Across this sample there are around 19,000 clones, with around 29% seen only once. The ten largest make up 11% to 15% of the sample. No patient had received any treatment before thyroid surgery. Material for sequencing was blood. The receptors originated from a female donor with papillary thyroid cancer or a benign thyroid nodule (not recorded which). Some clones in this sample may be carry-over from other donors' samples.

The rearrangement joins TRBV20-1 to TRBJ1-1, with D unclear. Looked up from germline, CDR1 is DFQATT and CDR2 is SNEGSKA (reference sequence). The V gene lost 0 bases and the J gene lost 1 base, with 9 bases spanning the gap. There are 14 residues in the CDR3. For the CDR3, the DNA is TGCAGTGCTAGAGATCTGAAGGGGAACACTGAAGCTTTCTTT. Amino acid sequence: CSARDLKGNTEAFF.

This clone has ten or more counts. V gene TRBV20-1 combines with J gene TRBJ2-7; perhaps D is TRBD1 or TRBD2 (5 bases each). Germline V lookup: CDR1 DFQATT, CDR2 SNEGSKA (reference sequence). Trimming pared 5 bases from V and 0 bases from J, leaving 11 bases between. The CDR3 consists of 13 residues. Written as DNA, the CDR3 is TGCAGTGCTCCGAGGGGCAACTCCTACGAGCAGTACTTC. Translation: CSAPRGNSYEQYF.

The chain is built from TRBV4-2 and TRBJ2-3, with 14 bases that match TRBD2. After removal of 0 bases from V and 3 bases from J, the junction contained 2 bases not matched to a gene. CDR1 and CDR2 from the germline V gene are LGHNA and YNFKEQ. The CDR3 is made up of 17 amino acids. The DNA of the CDR3 is TGTGCCAGCAGCCAAGATGGGACTAGCGGGGGAACAGATACGCAGTATTTT. It is translated as CASSQDGTSGGTDTQYF.

This clone was counted ten times or more. A read error may be the cause here, since a much bigger clone is one base away. Distinct nucleotide sequences in the sample also encode this CDR3. This chain joins TRBV12-5 and TRBJ1-2, with D hard to call. Looked up from germline, CDR1 is LGHNT and CDR2 is FRNRAP. The CDR3 spans 14 residues. V was cut by 5 bases and J by 4 bases, with 14 bases left in between. CDR3 in amino acids: CASGIGRGLYGYTF. The CDR3 nucleotides read TGTGCTAGTGGTATCGGACGGGGTCTCTATGGCTACACCTTC.

This clone has a count of ten or more. V and J are TRBV6-2 or TRBV6-3 and TRBJ2-4; 8 bases match TRBD2. Germline CDR1 reads MNHEY; CDR2 reads SVGEGT. This CDR3 region has 18 residues. With V trimmed by 2 bases and J by 1 base, 10 bases remained unmatched. In DNA, the CDR3 is TGTGCCAGCAGTTACGACTTCGTAAAGCGGGAGGCCAAAAACATTCAGTACTTC. The encoded protein is CASSYDFVKREAKNIQYF.

There are many counts of this clone. The chain has TRBV12-3 or TRBV12-4 and TRBJ1-5; D not certain. V gave up 2 bases and J gave up 6 bases, with 17 bases separating them. CDR3 length: 16 amino acids. CDR3: CASSLNLDGEGQPQHF. CDR3 nucleotide sequence: TGTGCCAGCAGTTTAAATTTGGATGGGGAAGGTCAGCCCCAGCATTTT.

J is TRBJ1-2 and V is TRBV9; no definite D call. CDR3 size: 14 residues. CDR1 SGDLS and CDR2 YYNGEE come from the germline V gene. Trimming took 0 bases from V and 8 from J, leaving 14 bases between them. CDR3 in amino acids: CASSVGRGTMGYTF. CDR3 nucleotide sequence: TGTGCCAGCAGCGTAGGGCGGGGTACGATGGGCTACACCTTC.

This chain connects TRBV6-1 to TRBJ2-2, with 7 bases lining up with TRBD1. V shed 2 bases, J shed 3 bases, and the junction held 0 bases outside the gene matches. Germline CDR1 and CDR2: MNHNS and SASEGT. The CDR3 totals 14 residues. CDR3 region: CASSEQGDTGELFF. CDR3 coding DNA: TGTGCCAGCAGTGAACAGGGGGACACCGGGGAGCTGTTTTTT.

Only a few counts were recorded for this clone. The rearrangement uses TRBV14 and TRBJ1-1; D is ambiguous. The CDR3 length is 14 residues. Trimming removed 4 bases from V and 0 bases from J, with 9 bases in between. Germline lookup yields CDR1 SGHDN and CDR2 FVKESK. CDR3 residues: CASSPPGMNTEAFF. DNA for the CDR3: TGTGCCAGCAGCCCACCTGGGATGAACACTGAAGCTTTCTTT.

The chain combines TRBV25-1 with TRBJ2-2; no definite D call. The V gene's germline CDR1 is MGHDK and CDR2 SYGVNS. The V end lost 8 bases, the J end lost 6 bases, and 10 bases lay between the germline ends. This CDR3 has 12 residues. CDR3 nucleotide sequence: TGTGCCAGCTCCGACCCTGCCGGGGAGCTGTTTTTT. Translated, it gives CASSDPAGELFF.

The chain uses TRBV11-2 and TRBJ1-2; D gene unclear. The CDR3 is 13 amino acids. Trimming pared 6 bases from V and 4 bases from J, leaving 12 bases between. Germline CDR1 SGHAT, CDR2 FQNNGV. The CDR3: CASRKPTRYGYTF. The CDR3 DNA is TGTGCCAGCAGGAAGCCGACCCGCTATGGCTACACCTTC.

This clone was recorded a few times. J is TRBJ1-5 and V is TRBV19; D not resolved. Trimming removed 3 bases from V and 3 bases from J, with 12 bases in between. The CDR3 extends over 15 amino acids. Germline V CDR1 and CDR2: LNHDA, SQIVND (reference sequence). In nucleotides, the CDR3 is TGTGCCAGTAGTATGGCCGTCAGGACCAATCAGCCCCAGCATTTT. Residues: CASSMAVRTNQPQHF.

The rearrangement links TRBV6-4 to TRBJ2-5, with 7 bases that match TRBD2. The CDR3 runs to 15 residues. The V and J ends lost 5 bases and 5 bases, in that order; junction bases with no gene match: 11. CDR1 and CDR2 from the germline V gene are MRHNA and SNTAGT. This CDR3 reads CASSPGILARETQYF. The CDR3 bases are TGTGCCAGCAGTCCCGGGATACTAGCGCGTGAGACCCAGTACTTC.

This clone was seen only a few times. This sequence joins TRBV6-1 and TRBJ1-1, with D uncertain. The CDR3 runs to 12 residues. The germline V gene has CDR1 MNHNS and CDR2 SASEGT. V shed 6 bases and J shed 0 bases, with 5 bases lying between them. CDR3 DNA: TGTGCCAGCAGGGGATTGAACACTGAAGCTTTCTTT. Amino acid sequence: CASRGLNTEAFF.

Within the sample, this clone is medium-sized. The chain couples TRBV18 to TRBJ1-1; 8 bases line up with TRBD1. The V segment lost 8 bases and the J segment 0 bases; nucleotides outside the gene matches: 14. The germline V gene has CDR1 KGHSH and CDR2 LQKENI. The CDR3 totals 17 residues. The CDR3 region is CASTTTGTGAVNTEAFF. In nucleotides, the CDR3 is TGTGCCAGCACAACCACCGGGACAGGAGCTGTGAACACTGAAGCTTTCTTT.

V is TRBV20-1 and J is TRBJ2-2; 7 bases agree with TRBD1. CDR1 DFQATT and CDR2 SNEGSKA come from the germline V gene (reference sequence). This CDR3 has 16 residues. J gave up 2 bases and V 0 bases, and 6 bases lay outside the gene matches. CDR3 coding DNA: TGCAGTGCTAGAGATACCTTAGGGGGCAACACCGGGGAGCTGTTTTTT. It is translated as CSARDTLGGNTGELFF.

This clone appeared a few times. The gene calls are TRBV28 and TRBJ1-2, with 9 bases that match TRBD1. The CDR3 runs 14 residues. Trimming cost V 8 bases and J 5 bases; bases outside gene matches: 9. The V gene's germline CDR1 is MDHEN and CDR2 SYDVKM. The CDR3 sequence is CASVPGQGGYGYTF. In DNA form, the CDR3 reads TGTGCCAGCGTACCGGGACAGGGAGGATATGGCTACACCTTC.

This chain uses TRBV12-3 or TRBV12-4 with TRBJ2-5; the D is unclear. This CDR3 comprises 14 residues. Trimming took 5 bases from V and 4 from J, leaving 14 bases between them. This CDR3 reads CASSLRASRETQYF. The DNA of the CDR3 is TGTGCCAGCAGTCTCCGGGCCTCCCGAGAGACCCAGTACTTC.

The sample holds one count of this clone. V and J are TRBV30 and TRBJ1-5; TRBD1 might be the D (5 bases). The length of the CDR3 is 13 residues. Between the trimmed V and J ends, which lost 5 bases and 14 bases, there was a span of 22 bases. From germline, CDR1 is GTSNPN and CDR2 SVGIG (reference sequence). The CDR3, as DNA: TGTGCCTGGGGGACGGAACACCCTGGCGTGGAGCATTTT. It encodes CAWGTEHPGVEHF.

Worth noting for this clone: This may stem from a read error, because a much larger clone lies one nucleotide away. The chain links TRBV29-1 to TRBJ2-1; 12 bases line up with TRBD1. This CDR3 is 16 amino acids long. Germline CDR1 is SQVTM and CDR2 is ANQGSEA. The CDR3 region has the DNA TGCAGCGTTGGTGGGACAGGGGGCTTCACTCACCATGAGCATTTCTTC. Translating gives CSVGGTGGFTHHEHFF.

By frequency in the sample, this clone is large (0.1 to 1%). The rearrangement links TRBV20-1 to TRBJ2-1; 8 nucleotides match TRBD2. In germline, CDR1 is DFQATT, CDR2 SNEGSKA (reference sequence). Trimming at V came to 1 base and at J to 4 bases, leaving 6 bases not matched to a gene. The CDR3 runs to 15 residues. CDR3 sequence reads: CSARVNGRDYNEQFF. The CDR3 DNA is TGCAGTGCTAGAGTAAACGGGAGGGATTACAATGAGCAGTTCTTC.

This clone was found a few times. This chain joins TRBV6-1 and TRBJ1-5; possibly TRBD1 for D (5 bases). CDR1 MNHNS and CDR2 SASEGT come from the germline V gene. The CDR3 has 16 residues. Trimming cost V 6 bases and J 7 bases, with 22 bases left between them. In nucleotides, the CDR3 is TGTGCCAGCAGCCAGACCACCAGCAGGGAGGAACAGCCCCAGCATTTT. Protein: CASSQTTSREEQPQHF.